Detailed here is one TCR beta chain. The data were obtained in a study of blood T cell repertoires in COVID-19. From germline, CDR1 is GTSNPN and CDR2 SVGIG (reference sequence). The V end was cut by 2 bases, the J end by 2 bases, with 7 bases between. There are 12 residues in the CDR3. Sequenced by immunoSEQ multiplex PCR; TCRdb stores in-frame clones only, minus some. The data contain 150,000 to 200,000 clones, roughly nine tenths of them seen just once; the ten biggest clones take up about a sixth. Sequenced material: peripheral blood. This receptor was taken from a man aged 55 to 70 with active or convalescent COVID-19. J is TRBJ2-7 and V is TRBV30; a weak D match, TRBD2 (6 bases). CDR3 in amino acids: CAWSRLAYEQYF. CDR3 nucleotide sequence: TGTGCCTGGAGTCGACTAGCCTACGAGCAGTACTTC.